This T cell receptor (beta chain) was recovered during a study of beta chain features in type 1 diabetes. Regarding the study as a whole: Diminished insertions and augmented deletions at VDJ junctions characterized type 1 diabetes patients. People with Type 1 diabetes carried modestly yet significantly shorter TCRB CDR3s in all four CD4+ subsets.

Central memory, naive, regulatory and stem cell-like memory CD4+ cells were sorted by CD45RO/CCR7/CD25/CD127/CD95/CD27. This clone was seen a few times. What it recognizes is unknown. Sequencing targeted expressed TCRB transcripts, as all isolated RNA had been reverse transcribed. Sequencing was performed with immunoSEQ multiplex PCR; in TCRdb, only in-frame clones are kept and a portion is missing. The sample has 160,000 or so clones, around 10% seen once; the top ten hold about 2.1%. The V gene end was trimmed by 3 bases and the J gene end by 9 bases; junction bases not matched to a gene: 11. The CDR3 totals 16 residues. Germline V lookup: CDR1 SGHTA, CDR2 FQGNSA.

The source material was central memory CD4+ T cells from blood. The chain joins TRBV7-2 to TRBJ2-3; 11 bases line up with TRBD2. The source of this sequence is a man aged 18 to 35 in good health. The CDR3 DNA sequence: TGTGCCAGCAGCTTTACTAGCGGGGGTACGGCGGACACGCAGTATTTT. It specifies CASSFTSGGTADTQYF.